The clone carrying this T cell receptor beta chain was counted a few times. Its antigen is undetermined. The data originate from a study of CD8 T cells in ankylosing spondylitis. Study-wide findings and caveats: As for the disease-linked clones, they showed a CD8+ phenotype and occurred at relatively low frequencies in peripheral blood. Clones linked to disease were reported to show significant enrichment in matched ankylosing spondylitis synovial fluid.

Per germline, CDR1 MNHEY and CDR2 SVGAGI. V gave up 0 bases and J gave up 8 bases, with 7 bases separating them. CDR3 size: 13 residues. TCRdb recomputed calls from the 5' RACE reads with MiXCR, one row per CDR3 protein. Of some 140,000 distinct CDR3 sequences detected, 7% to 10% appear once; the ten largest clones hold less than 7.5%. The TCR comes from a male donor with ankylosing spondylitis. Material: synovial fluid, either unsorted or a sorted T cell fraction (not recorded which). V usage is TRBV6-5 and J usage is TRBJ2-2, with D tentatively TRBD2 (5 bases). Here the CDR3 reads CASSYSRGGELFF. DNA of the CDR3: TGTGCCAGCAGTTACTCTCGGGGAGGGGAGCTGTTTTTT.